Listed below are T cell receptor beta chains from one sample, sequenced in a study of beta chain features in type 1 diabetes. The assay was immunoSEQ multiplex PCR, and TCRdb's table has in-frame clones only and misses some. The table has almost 350,000 clones, over 7% seen once; the top ten hold less than 1.2%. The sample taken for sequencing was central memory CD4+ T cells from blood. All receptors come from a man aged 25-45 years with type 1 diabetes. Each CDR3 is given with its conserved first and last residue. Each record gives: J gene, clone size, D gene, V gene, CDR3 protein, CDR3 DNA. The D gene is left open where the match is weak. Not every row has a clone size; where given, it reads once, few, many or a size class.

J: TRBJ2-6
size: few
D: .
V: TRBV5-1
CDR3: CASSLAPGSGANVLTF
DNA: TGCGCCAGCAGCTTGGCCCCAGGCTCTGGGGCCAACGTCCTGACTTTC

J: TRBJ2-5
size: .
D: TRBD1
V: TRBV5-4
CDR3: CASSTGTGDETQYF
DNA: TGTGCCAGCAGCACCGGGACAGGGGACGAGACCCAGTACTTC

J: TRBJ1-1
size: .
D: .
V: TRBV5-1
CDR3: CASSPWTANTEAFF
DNA: TGCGCCAGCAGCCCCTGGACTGCGAACACTGAAGCTTTCTTT

J: TRBJ1-2
size: .
D: .
V: TRBV6-5
CDR3: CASSKTPNYGYTF
DNA: TGTGCCAGCAGCAAGACACCTAACTATGGCTACACCTTC

J: TRBJ2-5
size: many
D: TRBD2
V: TRBV7-2
CDR3: CASGTRLETQYF
DNA: TGTGCCAGTGGGACTAGACTAGAGACCCAGTACTTC

J: TRBJ2-7
size: few
D: TRBD1
V: TRBV6-6
CDR3: CASSKGTDYEQYF
DNA: TGTGCCAGCAGCAAAGGGACAGACTACGAGCAGTACTTC

J: TRBJ2-2
size: .
D: .
V: TRBV28
CDR3: CASVQSTGELFF
DNA: TGTGCCAGCGTACAGAGCACCGGGGAGCTGTTTTTT

J: TRBJ2-3
size: few
D: .
V: TRBV7-9
CDR3: CASSNGGGTDTQYF
DNA: TGTGCCAGCAGCAACGGAGGCGGCACAGATACGCAGTATTTT

J: TRBJ2-5
size: .
D: .
V: TRBV18
CDR3: CASSPQDSRSQETQYF
DNA: TGTGCCAGCTCACCACAAGATAGTAGAAGTCAAGAGACCCAGTACTTC

J: TRBJ2-3
size: few
D: .
V: TRBV7-9
CDR3: CASSASPGLSSTDTQYF
DNA: TGTGCCAGCAGCGCCAGCCCGGGACTTTCTAGCACAGATACGCAGTATTTT

J: TRBJ2-5
size: .
D: .
V: TRBV14
CDR3: CASSQATAQATQYF
DNA: TGTGCCAGCAGCCAAGCGACAGCGCAAGCGACCCAGTACTTC

J: TRBJ2-7
size: .
D: TRBD1
V: TRBV18
CDR3: CASSPPGQGTYEQYF
DNA: TGTGCCAGCTCACCACCCGGACAGGGTACCTACGAGCAGTACTTC

J: TRBJ2-2
size: few
D: TRBD2
V: TRBV28
CDR3: CASRGEGSTGELFF
DNA: TGTGCCAGCAGAGGGGAGGGCTCAACCGGGGAGCTGTTTTTT

J: TRBJ1-1
size: few
D: .
V: TRBV7-9
CDR3: CASIKTNRANEAFF
DNA: TGTGCCAGCATCAAGACGAACAGGGCCAATGAAGCTTTCTTT

J: TRBJ2-3
size: .
D: .
V: TRBV28
CDR3: CASSTSLHTDTQYF
DNA: TGTGCCAGCAGCACCTCCCTTCACACAGATACGCAGTATTTT

J: TRBJ2-5
size: few
D: .
V: TRBV19
CDR3: CASSGGETQYF
DNA: TGTGCCAGCAGTGGAGGGGAGACCCAGTACTTC

J: TRBJ1-1
size: .
D: .
V: TRBV19
CDR3: CASSSPGRREAFF
DNA: TGTGCCAGTAGTTCCCCCGGACGCCGTGAAGCTTTCTTT

J: TRBJ2-2
size: .
D: .
V: TRBV5-6
CDR3: CASSLFTPNTGELFF
DNA: TGTGCCAGCAGCTTGTTTACACCAAACACCGGGGAGCTGTTTTTT

J: TRBJ2-4
size: .
D: .
V: TRBV2
CDR3: CASSPRGGENIQYF
DNA: TGTGCCAGCAGTCCCCGGGGCGGAGAAAACATTCAGTACTTC

J: TRBJ1-4
size: .
D: .
V: TRBV10-3
CDR3: CAISEEGREKLFF
DNA: TGTGCCATCAGTGAGGAGGGAAGGGAAAAACTGTTTTTT

J: TRBJ2-5
size: few
D: TRBD2
V: TRBV28
CDR3: CASSFNSGGSETQYF
DNA: TGTGCCAGCAGTTTTAATAGCGGGGGGTCCGAGACCCAGTACTTC

J: TRBJ1-1
size: few
D: .
V: TRBV6-5
CDR3: CASSRVGGLGTEAFF
DNA: TGTGCCAGCAGCCGCGTTGGGGGGCTGGGCACTGAAGCTTTCTTT

J: TRBJ2-5
size: .
D: TRBD1
V: TRBV5-6
CDR3: CASSSGQGETQYF
DNA: TGTGCCAGCAGCTCCGGACAGGGGGAGACCCAGTACTTC

J: TRBJ2-5
size: few
D: .
V: TRBV7-2
CDR3: CASSLARLEETQYF
DNA: TGTGCCAGCAGCTTAGCTCGCCTGGAAGAGACCCAGTACTTC

J: TRBJ2-1
size: .
D: .
V: TRBV9
CDR3: CASSVGTGAYNEQFF
DNA: TGTGCCAGCAGCGTAGGAACGGGAGCCTACAATGAGCAGTTCTTC

J: TRBJ2-7
size: many
D: .
V: TRBV7-9
CDR3: CASSLTRYEQYF
DNA: TGTGCCAGCAGCTTGACCCGCTACGAGCAGTACTTC

J: TRBJ1-4
size: few
D: TRBD1
V: TRBV9
CDR3: CASSLGQSATNEKLFF
DNA: TGTGCCAGCAGCCTGGGACAGAGCGCAACTAATGAAAAACTGTTTTTT

J: TRBJ2-2
size: few
D: TRBD1
V: TRBV18
CDR3: CASSPAGQGAPRELFF
DNA: TGTGCCAGCTCACCGGCAGGACAGGGGGCCCCCCGGGAGCTGTTTTTT

J: TRBJ2-1
size: many
D: .
V: TRBV7-2
CDR3: CASSLARDNEQFF
DNA: TGTGCCAGCAGCTTAGCGAGGGACAATGAGCAGTTCTTC

J: TRBJ1-5
size: .
D: .
V: TRBV4-1
CDR3: CASSRGADESPQHF
DNA: TGCGCCAGCAGCCGAGGGGCAGACGAATCGCCCCAGCATTTT

J: TRBJ2-3
size: .
D: TRBD2
V: TRBV7-2
CDR3: CASSLDWLAGGPTDTQYF
DNA: TGTGCCAGCAGCTTAGATTGGCTAGCGGGGGGGCCCACAGATACGCAGTATTTT

J: TRBJ2-4
size: .
D: .
V: TRBV11-2
CDR3: CASSLMGATIAKNIQYF
DNA: TGTGCCAGCAGCTTGATGGGGGCTACGATAGCCAAAAACATTCAGTACTTC

J: TRBJ2-3
size: .
D: TRBD2
V: TRBV7-2
CDR3: CASSLGLDTDTQYF
DNA: TGTGCCAGCAGCCTCGGACTAGACACAGATACGCAGTATTTT

J: TRBJ2-2
size: .
D: .
V: TRBV5-6
CDR3: CASSPGTGRVTGELFF
DNA: TGTGCCAGCAGCCCGGGAACAGGGCGGGTCACCGGGGAGCTGTTTTTT

J: TRBJ1-5
size: .
D: .
V: TRBV9
CDR3: CASSVASGEDEPQHF
DNA: TGTGCCAGCAGCGTAGCTTCAGGGGAGGATGAACCCCAGCATTTT

J: TRBJ2-5
size: .
D: .
V: TRBV7-2
CDR3: CASSQDYSVQETQYF
DNA: TGTGCCAGCAGCCAAGATTACTCGGTCCAAGAGACCCAGTACTTC

J: TRBJ2-7
size: .
D: TRBD1
V: TRBV2
CDR3: CASKWDSSYEQYF
DNA: TGTGCCAGCAAGTGGGACAGCTCCTACGAGCAGTACTTC

J: TRBJ2-5
size: .
D: TRBD1
V: TRBV15
CDR3: CATSREVGQGQETQYF
DNA: TGTGCCACCAGCAGAGAAGTGGGACAGGGGCAAGAGACCCAGTACTTC

J: TRBJ2-3
size: .
D: .
V: TRBV5-4
CDR3: CASSPPGPRSTDTQYF
DNA: TGTGCCAGCAGCCCGCCGGGACCACGAAGCACAGATACGCAGTATTTT

J: TRBJ2-7
size: few
D: .
V: TRBV30
CDR3: CAWSYPTPYEQYF
DNA: TGTGCCTGGAGTTACCCGACCCCCTACGAGCAGTACTTC

J: TRBJ2-3
size: few
D: TRBD2
V: TRBV7-9
CDR3: CASSSLSSGETTDTQYF
DNA: TGTGCCAGCAGCTCCCTGTCGAGCGGGGAGACCACAGATACGCAGTATTTT

J: TRBJ2-5
size: few
D: .
V: TRBV29-1
CDR3: CSAGSGAQETQYF
DNA: TGCAGCGCCGGGTCAGGGGCGCAGGAGACCCAGTACTTC

J: TRBJ2-7
size: few
D: .
V: TRBV7-9
CDR3: CASSLGQVSSYEQYF
DNA: TGTGCCAGCAGCTTGGGGCAGGTGAGCTCCTACGAGCAGTACTTC

J: TRBJ1-6
size: .
D: .
V: TRBV6-1
CDR3: CASSEGVYNSPLHF
DNA: TGTGCCAGCAGTGAAGGAGTCTATAATTCACCCCTCCACTTT

J: TRBJ1-2
size: .
D: .
V: TRBV19
CDR3: CASSYLLSYGYTF
DNA: TGTGCCAGTAGTTACCTCCTTAGCTATGGCTACACCTTC

J: TRBJ2-7
size: .
D: TRBD1
V: TRBV29-1
CDR3: CSVAGTGSYEQYF
DNA: TGCAGCGTTGCCGGGACAGGGTCCTACGAGCAGTACTTC

J: TRBJ1-1
size: .
D: .
V: TRBV10-1
CDR3: CASSESSGPQTTFF
DNA: TGCGCCAGCAGTGAGTCTTCGGGACCACAGACTACTTTCTTT

J: TRBJ1-4
size: few
D: .
V: TRBV7-2
CDR3: CASSPDRSNEKLFF
DNA: TGTGCCAGCAGCCCTGACAGAAGTAATGAAAAACTGTTTTTT

J: TRBJ2-5
size: .
D: .
V: TRBV7-2
CDR3: CASALVGGETQYF
DNA: TGTGCCAGCGCCCTGGTGGGGGGAGAGACCCAGTACTTC

J: TRBJ2-2
size: few
D: TRBD1
V: TRBV7-9
CDR3: CASSLGQGNTGELFF
DNA: TGTGCCAGCAGCTTAGGACAGGGGAACACCGGGGAGCTGTTTTTT

J: TRBJ2-5
size: .
D: TRBD1
V: TRBV7-9
CDR3: CASKVTGGVQETQYF
DNA: TGTGCCAGCAAGGTGACAGGGGGCGTCCAAGAGACCCAGTACTTC

J: TRBJ1-5
size: .
D: .
V: TRBV6-5
CDR3: CASSLGGWGQPQHF
DNA: TGTGCCAGCTCTCTCGGGGGCTGGGGTCAGCCCCAGCATTTT

J: TRBJ2-3
size: .
D: .
V: TRBV11-2
CDR3: CASSLDLGVGTDTQYF
DNA: TGTGCCAGCAGCTTAGATCTAGGGGTAGGAACAGATACGCAGTATTTT

J: TRBJ1-2
size: once
D: .
V: TRBV6-6
CDR3: CASSESSYGYTF
DNA: TGTGCCAGCTCCGAGAGCTCCTATGGCTACACCTTC

J: TRBJ2-5
size: many
D: TRBD2
V: TRBV7-2
CDR3: CASAIGRGETQYF
DNA: TGTGCCAGCGCTATAGGGAGGGGAGAGACCCAGTACTTC

J: TRBJ2-4
size: few
D: .
V: TRBV6-4
CDR3: CARDGFRAKNIQYF
DNA: TGTGCCAGAGACGGATTTCGTGCCAAAAACATTCAGTACTTC

J: TRBJ2-3
size: few
D: TRBD1
V: TRBV6-1
CDR3: CASRRQGGTDTQYF
DNA: TGTGCCAGCAGAAGACAGGGGGGGACAGATACGCAGTATTTT